One and the same sample provided the 27 T cell receptor beta chains below, sequenced in a study of a mutant IDH1 vaccine in newly diagnosed glioma. Time point specified: week 5, during vaccination. Vaccination used 300 ug of mutant IDH1 20-mer peptide per dose, with topical imiquimod. Their cognate antigens are unknown. Repertoires were generated with immunoSEQ multiplex PCR, while TCRdb's copy carries only in-frame clones and drops some. The profile shows around 46,000 clones, roughly 78% of them singletons. Sample: PBMCs, taken from a glioma patient whose treatment included an IDH1 peptide vaccine. The receptors come from a man aged 45-65 years with glioma.

The chain combines TRBV19 with TRBJ1-5, with D possibly matching TRBD1 (6 bases). The V and J ends lost 4 bases and 0 bases respectively, with 16 bases between them. CDR3 length equals 17 residues. Germline V lookup: CDR1 LNHDA, CDR2 SQIVND (reference sequence). The CDR3: CASSTWTATYSNQPQHF. CDR3 bases: TGTGCCAGTAGTACCTGGACAGCGACCTATAGCAATCAGCCCCAGCATTTT. The entire variable domain, with the rest obtained from reference TRBV19 and TRBJ1-5, is as follows: DGGITQSPKYLFRKEGQNVTLSCEQNLNHDAMYWYRQDPGQGLRLIYYSQIVNDFQKGDIAEGYSVSREKKESFPLTVTSAQKNPTAFYLCASSTWTATYSNQPQHFGDGTRLSIL.

This clone has just one count. The chain is built from TRBV7-8 and TRBJ2-5; 11 nucleotides match TRBD2. The CDR3 is 15 amino acids. Germline trimming cut 4 bases from V and 2 bases from J; bases unmatched to any gene: 3. Germline CDR1 reads SGHVS; CDR2 reads FQNEAQ. Written as DNA, the CDR3 is TGTGCCAGCAGCTCAATAGCGGGGGGGCAAGAGACCCAGTACTTC. Translated: CASSSIAGGQETQYF.

This clone was counted only a few times. The rearrangement joins TRBV7-9 to TRBJ2-3; the match to TRBD1 covers 7 bases. CDR1 SEHNR and CDR2 FQNEAQ come from the germline V gene (reference sequence). The CDR3 sequence is 14 residues long. J lost 5 bases, V lost 4 bases, and 6 bases had no gene match. The CDR3 region has the DNA TGTGCCAGCAGCTCGACAGGGCGCGAAGATACGCAGTATTTT. This sequence encodes CASSSTGREDTQYF. The full variable domain, its missing parts supplied by reference TRBV7-9 and TRBJ2-3, is DTGVSQNPRHKITKRGQNVTFRCDPISEHNRLYWYRQTLGQGPEFLTYFQNEAQLEKSRLLSDRFSAERPKGSFSTLEIQRTEQGDSAMYLCASSSTGREDTQYFGPGTRLTVL.

The V and J genes are TRBV10-3 and TRBJ1-1; D is unclear. Germline V gene sequence: CDR1 ENHRY, CDR2 SYGVKD. This CDR3 has 13 amino acids. V lost 6 bases and J 1 base, leaving 9 bases between the germline ends. CDR3 region: CAIRRTENTEAFF. CDR3 sequence (DNA): TGTGCCATCAGGCGAACTGAGAACACTGAAGCTTTCTTT.

This rearrangement joins TRBV7-2 to TRBJ1-3; weak D call: TRBD1 (5 bases). This CDR3 has 15 amino acids. CDR1 and CDR2 from the germline V gene are SGHTA and FQGNSA. V dropped 5 bases and J dropped 4 bases, with 15 bases sitting between them. This CDR3 is CASSLDRGVGNTIYF. CDR3 bases: TGTGCCAGCAGCCTCGACCGGGGGGTCGGAAACACCATATATTTT.

The chain joins TRBV11-2 to TRBJ1-5, with a weak D call TRBD1 (6 bases). The CDR3 contains 15 residues. Looked up from germline, CDR1 is SGHAT and CDR2 is FQNNGV. The germline V and J ends were trimmed by 5 bases and 10 bases, with 21 bases remaining between them. CDR3 coding DNA: TGTGCCAGCAGCCAAGGGGGGGAGGAGAGTCAACCCCAGCATTTT. Translating it yields CASSQGGEESQPQHF.

The chain has TRBV2 and TRBJ1-4, with 8 bases aligning to TRBD1. This CDR3 has 14 amino acids. Trimming cost V 11 bases and J 4 bases; bases outside gene matches: 9. Germline V gene data show CDR1 as SNHLY and CDR2 as FYNNEI. CDR3 amino acids: CAGRKGQVNEKLFF. CDR3 nucleotide sequence: TGTGCCGGCCGGAAGGGACAGGTTAATGAAAAACTGTTTTTT.

In DNA form, the CDR3 reads TGTGCCAGCAGCGTAGCGGGTGGGGACACTGAAGCTTTCTTT. Translated: CASSVAGGDTEAFF. V gene TRBV9 combines with J gene TRBJ1-1; D remains unclear. CDR1 and CDR2 (germline): SGDLS, YYNGEE. V gave up 0 bases and J gave up 3 bases, with 9 bases separating them. CDR3 length: 14 amino acids.

The chain combines TRBV18 with TRBJ2-3; no clear D gene. Germline V lookup: CDR1 KGHSH, CDR2 LQKENI. This CDR3 comprises 13 residues. V shed 10 bases and J shed 0 bases, with 11 bases lying between them. CDR3 DNA sequence: TGTGCCACCACACTGCTAAGCACAGATACGCAGTATTTT. Its protein is CATTLLSTDTQYF.

The J gene is TRBJ1-5, the V gene TRBV10-2; TRBD1 is a possible D gene (5 bases). Germline V gives CDR1 WSHSY, CDR2 SAAADI. The ends were cut back, 2 bases at V and 7 bases at J, with 18 bases in the middle. CDR3 length: 16 residues. In DNA, the CDR3 is TGCGCCAGCAGTGAGCACCCAGGGAGGTTGGGACAGCCCCAGCATTTT. Protein product: CASSEHPGRLGQPQHF.

The chain combines TRBV27 with TRBJ2-7; D is possibly TRBD1 or TRBD2 (6 bases each). Germline V gene sequence: CDR1 MNHEY, CDR2 SMNVEV (reference sequence). The CDR3 consists of 17 residues. V lost 0 bases and J 1 base, leaving 16 bases between the germline ends. The CDR3 loop is CASSLSVGGSRSYEQYF. Here the CDR3 DNA reads TGTGCCAGCAGTTTATCCGTGGGGGGCTCTCGATCCTACGAGCAGTACTTC.

The table lists this clone with a few counts. DNA of the CDR3: TGTGCCAGCAGTTACCAGGGCACCTATGGCTACACCTTC. This translates into CASSYQGTYGYTF. V is TRBV6-5 and J is TRBJ1-2; possible D gene TRBD1, 5 bases. The germline V gene has CDR1 MNHEY and CDR2 SVGAGI. With 2 bases removed from V and 4 bases from J, the gap between germline ends came to 8 bases. The CDR3 is made up of 13 amino acids.

This chain connects TRBV5-1 to TRBJ2-2; D is unclear. The CDR3 is 16 residues long. The germline gives CDR1 SGHRS, CDR2 YFSETQ. V was shortened by 3 bases and J by 7 bases, with 19 bases between the two germline ends. This CDR3 reads CASSSFDGFNDGELFF. The DNA of the CDR3 is TGCGCCAGCAGCTCGTTTGACGGATTTAACGACGGGGAGCTGTTTTTT.

The gene calls are TRBV19 and TRBJ1-2, with TRBD1 matching over 7 bases. Germline assignment: CDR1 LNHDA and CDR2 SQIVND (reference sequence). This CDR3 has 12 amino acids. With V trimmed by 3 bases and J by 8 bases, 3 bases remained unmatched. This CDR3 reads CASSIVGGGYTF. CDR3 DNA: TGTGCCAGTAGTATCGTAGGGGGCGGCTACACCTTC.

The V gene is TRBV10-1, the J gene TRBJ2-2; D perhaps matches TRBD1 (6 bases). From germline, CDR1 is WNHNN and CDR2 SYGVQD (reference sequence). V was shortened by 6 bases and J by 0 bases, with 14 bases between the two germline ends. The CDR3 sequence is 16 residues long. The CDR3 loop is CASSYRQAANTGELFF. The DNA for the CDR3 is TGCGCCAGCAGCTACCGACAGGCCGCGAACACCGGGGAGCTGTTTTTT.

This clone was seen only a few times. The chain carries TRBV29-1 and TRBJ1-1; 8 nucleotides line up with TRBD1. Germline CDR1 reads SQVTM; CDR2 reads ANQGSEA. The ends lost 6 bases at V and 6 bases at J; junction bases unmatched: 6. The CDR3 sequence is 12 residues long. This CDR3 reads CSVGQVGPEAFF. The CDR3 bases are TGCAGCGTGGGACAGGTGGGACCTGAAGCTTTCTTT. Full variable domain (missing parts from reference TRBV29-1 and TRBJ1-1): SAVISQKPSRDICQRGTSLTIQCQVDSQVTMMFWYRQQPGQSLTLIATANQGSEATYESGFVIDKFPISRPNLTFSTLTVSNMSPEDSSIYLCSVGQVGPEAFFGQGTRLTVV.

The CDR3 is CASSLLIAGSGYEQYF. The CDR3 nucleotides are TGTGCCAGCAGCTTGTTAATAGCAGGGTCGGGTTACGAGCAGTACTTC. The genes are TRBV5-4 and TRBJ2-7, with D perhaps TRBD1 (5 bases). Trimming took off 1 base at V and 4 bases at J, with 18 bases between the two ends. Germline CDR1 is SGHNT and CDR2 is YYREEE (reference sequence). The CDR3 loop spans 16 amino acids.

The V and J genes are TRBV10-3 and TRBJ2-6; 7 bases match TRBD1. CDR1 ENHRY and CDR2 SYGVKD come from the germline V gene. The CDR3 runs 17 residues. The V gene end was trimmed by 6 bases and the J gene end by 0 bases; junction bases not matched to a gene: 8. The CDR3: CAIRQDRLFSGANVLTF. The DNA for the CDR3 is TGTGCCATCAGGCAGGACAGGCTGTTCTCTGGGGCCAACGTCCTGACTTTC.

The V and J genes are TRBV4-1 and TRBJ1-1, with 8 bases that match TRBD1. V lost 4 bases and J lost 3; bases outside the gene matches: 1. Germline loops: CDR1 MGHRA, CDR2 YSYEKL. The CDR3 sequence is 13 residues long. CDR3 region: CASSLQGDTEAFF. The CDR3 DNA reads TGCGCCAGCAGCCTACAGGGGGACACTGAAGCTTTCTTT.

This clone was detected only once. V gene TRBV27 combines with J gene TRBJ2-5; D might be TRBD2 (6 bases). V lost 4 bases to trimming and J lost 3 bases, with 12 bases between them. Germline CDR1 reads MNHEY; CDR2 reads SMNVEV (reference sequence). CDR3 length: 14 amino acids. The CDR3, as DNA: TGTGCCAGCAGTTCCCTGGGGGAGGAAGAGACCCAGTACTTC. Amino acids: CASSSLGEEETQYF.

The rearrangement uses TRBV9 and TRBJ2-3; 8 bases line up with TRBD1. V shed 0 bases and J 6 bases; nucleotides not matched to a gene: 9. This CDR3 is 16 amino acids long. Per the germline V gene, CDR1 is SGDLS and CDR2 is YYNGEE. CDR3 DNA sequence: TGTGCCAGCAGCGTAGAGAGTTGGACAGGGAGGGATACGCAGTATTTT. Translated, it gives CASSVESWTGRDTQYF.

The rearrangement uses TRBV7-9 and TRBJ1-1, with D possibly matching TRBD1 (6 bases). The CDR3 extends over 13 amino acids. The germline V gene has CDR1 SEHNR and CDR2 FQNEAQ (reference sequence). V was trimmed by 8 bases and J by 2 bases, leaving 12 bases between them. DNA of the CDR3: TGTGCCAGCGCGGGGGCAACTAACACTGAAGCTTTCTTT. Translated: CASAGATNTEAFF. Full variable domain (missing parts from reference TRBV7-9 and TRBJ1-1): DTGVSQNPRHKITKRGQNVTFRCDPISEHNRLYWYRQTLGQGPEFLTYFQNEAQLEKSRLLSDRFSAERPKGSFSTLEIQRTEQGDSAMYLCASAGATNTEAFFGQGTRLTVV.

This clone came up once. CDR3 in DNA: TGTGCCAGCAGCTTCGGGCGGGGGGGCAATGAGCAGTTCTTC. Translating it yields CASSFGRGGNEQFF. The chain recombines TRBV7-2 with TRBJ2-1; 9 bases are a match to TRBD2. With 3 bases clipped from V and 6 bases from J, the junction kept 3 bases outside the gene matches. CDR1 is SGHTA, CDR2 FQGNSA, per germline. CDR3 size: 14 residues.

This clone was seen only once. The J gene is TRBJ1-5, the V gene TRBV6-6; 9 nucleotides agree with TRBD1. The CDR3 is 11 residues long. V was pared by 10 bases and J by 11 bases, with 6 bases of the junction left unmatched. Germline V lookup: CDR1 MNHNY, CDR2 SVGAGI (reference sequence). DNA of the CDR3: TGTGCCACCACAGGGGGCAGGTCCCAGCATTTT. Translated, it gives CATTGGRSQHF.

A word on this clone: Additional DNA sequences in this sample encode the identical CDR3. This chain joins TRBV18 and TRBJ1-5, with 8 bases fitting TRBD1. V lost 3 bases to trimming and J lost 4 bases; unmatched junction nucleotides: 2. The CDR3 length is 14 residues. CDR1 KGHSH and CDR2 LQKENI come from the germline V gene. CDR3 sequence reads: CASSPGTGNQPQHF. CDR3 DNA sequence: TGTGCCAGCTCACCCGGGACAGGTAATCAGCCCCAGCATTTT.

The chain carries TRBV20-1 and TRBJ2-2; D is undetermined. The CDR3 sequence is 11 residues long. The V gene's germline CDR1 is DFQATT and CDR2 SNEGSKA (reference sequence). CDR3 sequence reads: CSTINTGELFF. In DNA form, the CDR3 reads TGCAGCACTATAAACACCGGGGAGCTGTTTTTT.

V gene TRBV9 combines with J gene TRBJ1-2; tentative D call: TRBD1 (6 bases). Germline CDR1 and CDR2: SGDLS and YYNGEE. Trimming cost V 4 bases and J 3 bases, with 13 bases left between them. The CDR3 has 14 residues. CDR3 region: CASSTRTAYYGYTF. As DNA, the CDR3 is TGTGCCAGCAGCACCCGGACAGCTTACTATGGCTACACCTTC. The complete variable domain, with remaining parts taken from reference TRBV9 and TRBJ1-2, reads DSGVTQTPKHLITATGQRVTLRCSPRSGDLSVYWYQQSLDQGLQFLIQYYNGEERAKGNILERFSAQQFPDLHSELNLSSLELGDSALYFCASSTRTAYYGYTFGSGTRLTVV.